This passage covers 32 T cell receptor beta chains from one sample sequenced in a study of cytomegalovirus exposure and HLA in healthy donors (dated by TCRdb to the late 2010s). Libraries were made using the immunoSEQ multiplex PCR assay. A mixture of 60 forward primers for TCR Vbeta segments and 13 reverse primers for TCR Jbeta segments was used in the multiplex PCR. TCRdb obtained this table from immuneACCESS and retained in-frame rearrangements with V and J assigned. These tables miss some clones; where compared with another copy, unresolved V genes account for less than half of the shortfall, and the remainder is unexplained. The sample table records tens of thousands of clones; less than 75% of these occur just once. The top ten constitute about 2% of the sample. The sequenced sample consisted of PBMCs. Source of these receptors: a man younger than 45 in good health and CMV-seronegative.

The chain recombines TRBV7-3 with TRBJ2-1, with D maybe TRBD2 (5 bases). The CDR3 has 15 amino acids. Germline CDR1 SGHTA, CDR2 FQGTGA. Trimming cost V 2 bases and J 4 bases, with 12 bases left between them. The CDR3 nucleotides read TGTGCCAGCAGCTTAGGGCCCTCGGGGTACAATGAGCAGTTCTTC. Residues: CASSLGPSGYNEQFF.

This clone was recorded once. The V gene is TRBV14, the J gene TRBJ1-1, with D unclear. CDR1 SGHDN and CDR2 FVKESK come from the germline V gene. This CDR3 comprises 16 residues. The V end was cut by 1 base, the J end by 3 bases, with 15 bases between. The CDR3 bases are TGTGCCAGCAGCCAAGCTATAACCCCCGTGGACACTGAAGCTTTCTTT. It encodes CASSQAITPVDTEAFF.

V gene TRBV2 combines with J gene TRBJ2-7; D is possibly TRBD2 (6 bases). This CDR3 is 14 amino acids long. Trimming left V 3 bases short and J 2 bases short, with 11 bases between. Germline CDR1 and CDR2: SNHLY and FYNNEI. CDR3: CASSERRTTYEQYF. CDR3 DNA: TGTGCCAGCAGTGAGCGGCGGACTACCTACGAGCAGTACTTC.

This clone has only a few counts. CDR3 protein: CASSLFGQGGPYEQYF. For the CDR3, the DNA is TGTGCCAGCTCCCTGTTTGGGCAGGGAGGTCCCTACGAGCAGTACTTC. The chain employs TRBV18 and TRBJ2-7, with D possibly being TRBD2 (6 bases). Germline V gene data show CDR1 as KGHSH and CDR2 as LQKENI. This CDR3 is 16 amino acids long. V lost 6 bases and J lost 2, with 20 bases in between.

The J gene is TRBJ2-2, the V gene TRBV9; 15 nucleotides align to TRBD2. Germline V lookup: CDR1 SGDLS, CDR2 YYNGEE. This CDR3 has 17 amino acids. J gave up 5 bases and V 3 bases, and 5 bases lay outside the gene matches. The CDR3 region is CASSEGLAGGGTGELFF. The CDR3 nucleotides are TGTGCCAGCAGCGAGGGACTAGCGGGAGGAGGGACCGGGGAGCTGTTTTTT.

V gene TRBV11-2 combines with J gene TRBJ2-3; tentatively, D is TRBD2 (6 bases). Germline V gene sequence: CDR1 SGHAT, CDR2 FQNNGV. This CDR3 is built from 14 residues. V shed 10 bases and J shed 0 bases, with 14 bases lying between them. The CDR3 loop reads CATQDYLSTDTQYF. The CDR3 DNA follows: TGTGCCACCCAGGACTACCTCAGCACAGATACGCAGTATTTT.

The chain couples TRBV18 to TRBJ2-3; 8 bases fit TRBD2. The germline V gene encodes CDR1 KGHSH and CDR2 LQKENI. V was pared by 0 bases and J by 2 bases, with 4 bases of the junction left unmatched. The CDR3 is 16 residues long. Here the CDR3 DNA reads TGTGCCAGCTCACCACCCCTAGCGGGCATCACAGATACGCAGTATTTT. This codes for CASSPPLAGITDTQYF.

This clone was counted only a few times. The chain couples TRBV4-2 to TRBJ1-1; tentative D call: TRBD1 (6 bases). CDR3 length: 19 residues. Trimming left V 0 bases short and J 0 bases short, with 20 bases between. CDR1 is LGHNA, CDR2 YNFKEQ, per germline. CDR3 amino acids: CASSQDFRDTRIMNTEAFF. CDR3 coding DNA: TGTGCCAGCAGCCAAGATTTCCGGGACACCCGCATTATGAACACTGAAGCTTTCTTT.

This clone is a singleton in its sample. The V and J genes are TRBV4-1 and TRBJ1-6; D is unclear. Germline V gene sequence: CDR1 MGHRA, CDR2 YSYEKL. The CDR3 covers 13 residues. Trimming removed 6 bases from V and 7 bases from J, with 10 bases in between. The CDR3 is CASRGSSNSPLHF. CDR3 DNA sequence: TGCGCCAGCAGGGGCAGCTCAAATTCACCCCTCCACTTT.

The chain recombines TRBV29-1 with TRBJ1-3; TRBD1 matches 7 bases. Germline V gene sequence: CDR1 SQVTM, CDR2 ANQGSEA. This CDR3 contains 12 residues. The junction had 2 bases not matched to a gene; V was cut back by 5 bases and J by 4 bases. CDR3 in DNA: TGCAGCGTTACAGGGGCAGGAAACACCATATATTTT. This codes for CSVTGAGNTIYF.

This clone was found a few times. The V and J genes are TRBV13 and TRBJ1-2; D remains unclear. V lost 1 base, J lost 0 bases, and 15 bases lay in between. This CDR3 contains 17 residues. Germline lookup yields CDR1 PRHDT and CDR2 FYEKMQ (reference sequence). The CDR3 bases are TGTGCCAGCAGCTTAGCCCTGGCCAGAAAGACTAACTATGGCTACACCTTC. Translation: CASSLALARKTNYGYTF.

The chain joins TRBV5-6 to TRBJ1-2; D call uncertain. V was shortened by 4 bases and J by 5 bases, with 6 bases between the two germline ends. Germline lookup yields CDR1 SGHDT and CDR2 YYEEEE. The CDR3 covers 11 residues. CDR3 sequence reads: CASSAGYGYTF. CDR3 sequence (DNA): TGTGCCAGCAGCGCGGGGTATGGCTACACCTTC.

V and J are TRBV7-9 and TRBJ2-5, with TRBD1 matching over 12 bases. V trimming: 5 bases; J trimming: 2 bases; junction bases outside the gene matches: 9. The V gene's germline CDR1 is SEHNR and CDR2 FQNEAQ (reference sequence). This CDR3 has 17 residues. CDR3 residues: CASSPTGTGGLQETQYF. CDR3 coding DNA: TGTGCCAGCAGCCCTACCGGGACAGGGGGCTTACAAGAGACCCAGTACTTC.

This clone was seen a handful of times. This sequence joins TRBV15 and TRBJ2-5; 7 nucleotides agree with TRBD1. After removal of 8 bases from V and 1 base from J, the junction contained 1 base not matched to a gene. The CDR3 length is 12 residues. Germline V gene lookup returns CDR1 LNHNV and CDR2 YYDKDF (reference sequence). CDR3 region: CATRQGQETQYF. The DNA for the CDR3 is TGTGCCACCCGACAGGGCCAAGAGACCCAGTACTTC.

This sequence joins TRBV27 and TRBJ2-3; D call uncertain. There are 13 residues in the CDR3. Between the trimmed V and J ends, which lost 3 bases and 2 bases, there was a span of 6 bases. The germline V gene has CDR1 MNHEY and CDR2 SMNVEV (reference sequence). CDR3 sequence: CASSFPYTDTQYF. The CDR3, as DNA: TGTGCCAGCAGTTTCCCCTACACAGATACGCAGTATTTT.

The chain couples TRBV4-3 to TRBJ1-3; 7 bases map to TRBD1. The germline gives CDR1 LGHNA, CDR2 YSLEER. This CDR3 region has 14 residues. V lost 2 bases and J lost 3; bases outside the gene matches: 1. CDR3 bases: TGCGCCAGCAGCCAATACAGGGGTGGAAACACCATATATTTT. Its translation: CASSQYRGGNTIYF.

This chain links TRBV25-1 with TRBJ2-5; 9 nucleotides align to TRBD2. CDR3 length equals 15 residues. V shed 3 bases and J 5 bases; nucleotides not matched to a gene: 7. Germline CDR1 is MGHDK and CDR2 is SYGVNS. CDR3 bases: TGTGCCAGCAGTGATCCCGGGACTAGCCGCGAGACCCAGTACTTC. Translated: CASSDPGTSRETQYF.

DNA of the CDR3: TGTGCCAGCAAGGGACAGGGGGATCTGAATGAGCAGTTCTTC. Its translation: CASKGQGDLNEQFF. The V call is TRBV6-6, the J call TRBJ2-1, with TRBD1 identical over 11 bases. This CDR3 region has 14 residues. In germline, CDR1 is MNHNY, CDR2 SVGAGI (reference sequence). The V and J ends lost 7 bases and 7 bases, in that order; junction bases with no gene match: 6.

The chain employs TRBV19 and TRBJ1-3; no clear D. With 6 bases removed from V and 2 bases from J, the gap between germline ends came to 23 bases. CDR1 and CDR2 (germline): LNHDA, SQIVND (reference sequence). CDR3 length equals 18 residues. CDR3 sequence reads: CASSLARNQVNAGNTIYF. The CDR3 region has the DNA TGTGCCAGTAGCCTTGCCCGAAATCAGGTCAATGCTGGAAACACCATATATTTT.

The sample holds a few counts of this clone. V is TRBV6-1 and J is TRBJ2-7; 7 nucleotides line up with TRBD1. CDR1 and CDR2 (germline): MNHNS, SASEGT. The CDR3 loop spans 15 amino acids. Trimming at V came to 2 bases and at J to 2 bases, leaving 6 bases not matched to a gene. This CDR3 is CASSEFRDRAYEQYF. The CDR3 nucleotides are TGTGCCAGCAGTGAATTCCGGGACAGAGCCTACGAGCAGTACTTC.

This clone was counted only a few times. CDR3 nucleotide sequence: TGCGCCAGCAATCTGGCGGGAAACGAGCAGTACTTC. It specifies CASNLAGNEQYF. The chain has TRBV10-2 and TRBJ2-7; TRBD2 is a possible D gene (6 bases). Deletions cut 7 bases from V and 5 bases from J, with 12 bases between. Germline V gives CDR1 WSHSY, CDR2 SAAADI. This CDR3 is 12 amino acids long.

V is TRBV11-2 and J is TRBJ1-5; D possibly corresponds to TRBD1 (6 bases). CDR3 length: 15 amino acids. Trimming pared 5 bases from V and 6 bases from J, leaving 17 bases between. Per the germline V gene, CDR1 is SGHAT and CDR2 is FQNNGV. CDR3 nucleotides: TGTGCCAGCAGCCGGGCAGGGGCCCAGGGTCAGCCCCAGCATTTT. Translated: CASSRAGAQGQPQHF.

The chain recombines TRBV28 with TRBJ2-5; 8 nucleotides line up with TRBD1. The J call may be wrong; the DNA end is better matched by TRBJ2-7. CDR1 is MDHEN and CDR2 is SYDVKM in the germline V gene. This CDR3 contains 14 residues. The CDR3 nucleotides are TGTGCCAGCAGTCCCGGGACAGGCGACTACGAGCAGTACTTC. Protein product: CASSPGTGDYEQYF.

The V gene is TRBV19, the J gene TRBJ1-1; 7 bases agree with TRBD1. Per the germline V gene, CDR1 is LNHDA and CDR2 is SQIVND (reference sequence). The CDR3 length is 14 residues. Losses at the gene ends were 3 bases for V and 5 bases for J; bases not matched to a gene: 6. This CDR3 reads CASSIRQGKTEAFF. The CDR3 DNA sequence: TGTGCCAGTAGTATCCGACAGGGTAAGACTGAAGCTTTCTTT.

The gene calls are TRBV14 and TRBJ2-5, with a possible D match to TRBD1 (5 bases). The germline gives CDR1 SGHDN, CDR2 FVKESK. CDR3 size: 16 residues. The germline V and J ends were trimmed by 1 base and 1 base, with 13 bases remaining between them. CDR3 loop: CASSQAGRLSQETQYF. CDR3 DNA: TGTGCCAGCAGCCAAGCAGGGCGACTCTCCCAAGAGACCCAGTACTTC.

This clone was seen only a few times. The J gene is TRBJ2-7, the V gene TRBV27, with a possible D match to TRBD1 (5 bases). Trimming cost V 2 bases and J 1 base, with 9 bases left between them. The V gene's germline CDR1 is MNHEY and CDR2 SMNVEV (reference sequence). This CDR3 region has 14 residues. This CDR3 reads CASSLGAGSYEQYF. In DNA form, the CDR3 reads TGTGCCAGCAGTTTAGGGGCAGGGTCCTACGAGCAGTACTTC.

V usage is TRBV9 and J usage is TRBJ2-2; 9 nucleotides agree with TRBD2. V trimming: 0 bases; J trimming: 4 bases; junction bases outside the gene matches: 4. This CDR3 comprises 16 residues. Germline V lookup: CDR1 SGDLS, CDR2 YYNGEE. The CDR3 here is CASSVGLAGTTGELFF. CDR3 sequence (DNA): TGTGCCAGCAGCGTAGGGCTAGCGGGAACCACCGGGGAGCTGTTTTTT.

This clone showed up just a few times. The V and J genes are TRBV7-9 and TRBJ1-3, with D perhaps TRBD1 (5 bases). The V gene's germline CDR1 is SEHNR and CDR2 FQNEAQ (reference sequence). Trimming removed 5 bases from V and 4 bases from J, with 12 bases in between. The CDR3 consists of 14 residues. The CDR3, as DNA: TGTGCCAGCAGCCGACGGACATCCGGAAACACCATATATTTT. It encodes CASSRRTSGNTIYF.

As DNA, the CDR3 is TGTGCCAGTAGTGGACAGATCACAGATACGCAGTATTTT. Protein product: CASSGQITDTQYF. This chain uses TRBV19 with TRBJ2-3; D is possibly TRBD1 (6 bases). Germline V gene sequence: CDR1 LNHDA, CDR2 SQIVND (reference sequence). Deletions cut 5 bases from V and 2 bases from J, with 8 bases between. This CDR3 has 13 residues. Full variable domain (missing parts from reference TRBV19 and TRBJ2-3): DGGITQSPKYLFRKEGQNVTLSCEQNLNHDAMYWYRQDPGQGLRLIYYSQIVNDFQKGDIAEGYSVSREKKESFPLTVTSAQKNPTAFYLCASSGQITDTQYFGPGTRLTVL.

This clone has only a few counts. The rearrangement uses TRBV6-4 and TRBJ1-2; D uncertain. With 3 bases removed from V and 8 bases from J, the gap between germline ends came to 19 bases. The CDR3 sequence is 15 residues long. Germline assignment: CDR1 MRHNA and CDR2 SNTAGT. The CDR3 sequence is CASSEEGGPDVGYTF. Written as DNA, the CDR3 is TGTGCCAGCAGTGAAGAGGGTGGACCCGACGTGGGCTACACCTTC.

The gene calls are TRBV4-1 and TRBJ2-1; D unclear. V lost 5 bases and J 4 bases, leaving 9 bases between the germline ends. CDR3 length: 13 residues. Germline V gene lookup returns CDR1 MGHRA and CDR2 YSYEKL. The CDR3 DNA follows: TGCGCCAGCAGCACTCTTAATTACAATGAGCAGTTCTTC. Translated: CASSTLNYNEQFF.

The CDR3 sequence is CASSSGLAVTDTQYF. For the CDR3, the DNA is TGCGCCAGCAGCTCAGGACTAGCGGTAACAGATACGCAGTATTTT. This rearrangement joins TRBV5-1 to TRBJ2-3, with 10 bases matching TRBD2. Germline assignment: CDR1 SGHRS and CDR2 YFSETQ. The CDR3 spans 15 residues. With V trimmed by 3 bases and J by 3 bases, 4 bases remained unmatched.